The 17 T cell receptor beta chains reported below all come from one sample, sequenced in a study of T cell clones after liver transplantation. Sequenced by immunoSEQ multiplex PCR; TCRdb stores in-frame clones only, minus some. In the table there are approximately 75,000 clones, over 70% of which are singletons. The specimen was CD4+ T cells from blood, collected 12 months after liver transplant. Receptors originate from a human patient who received a liver transplant. A subset of T cells may come from the graft donor.

This chain connects TRBV4-1 to TRBJ1-5; 10 positions match TRBD1. V lost 2 bases and J lost 0; bases outside the gene matches: 4. The CDR3 has 17 residues. Germline V lookup: CDR1 MGHRA, CDR2 YSYEKL. The CDR3 DNA sequence: TGCGCCAGCAGCCAAAAGGGGACAGGGGCTAGCAATCAGCCCCAGCATTTT. This encodes CASSQKGTGASNQPQHF.

The rearrangement uses TRBV30 and TRBJ1-1; D gene ambiguous. V was pared by 0 bases and J by 1 base, with 9 bases between. The CDR3 is 14 amino acids. Germline V gene sequence: CDR1 GTSNPN, CDR2 SVGIG (reference sequence). In nucleotides, the CDR3 is TGTGCCTGGAGTGTAGGGTGGGGGAACACTGAAGCTTTCTTT. This sequence encodes CAWSVGWGNTEAFF.

This chain connects TRBV2 to TRBJ2-7, with 10 bases aligning to TRBD2. Per the germline V gene, CDR1 is SNHLY and CDR2 is FYNNEI. The CDR3 runs to 12 residues. V lost 6 bases to trimming and J lost 12 bases; unmatched junction nucleotides: 8. The DNA of the CDR3 is TGTGCCAGCAGGGGGACTAGCGAGGTTCGGTACTTC. Its translation: CASRGTSEVRYF.

CDR3 nucleotide sequence: TGTGCCAGCAGCTTAGTTGCCGGGACACAATCTGAAGCTTTCTTT. Encoded protein: CASSLVAGTQSEAFF. The genes are TRBV7-9 and TRBJ1-1; TRBD1 is a possible D gene (6 bases). V was shortened by 1 base and J by 6 bases, with 15 bases between the two germline ends. Looked up from germline, CDR1 is SEHNR and CDR2 is FQNEAQ (reference sequence). The CDR3 consists of 15 residues.

The chain combines TRBV29-1 with TRBJ1-5; unclear D gene. The CDR3 spans 13 residues. CDR1 is SQVTM, CDR2 ANQGSEA, per germline. V was shortened by 4 bases and J by 7 bases, with 14 bases between the two germline ends. CDR3 DNA sequence: TGCAGCGTTGCCAACAACAACGCCCAGCCCCAGCATTTT. Its protein is CSVANNNAQPQHF.

The chain combines TRBV9 with TRBJ1-1; perhaps TRBD1 as D (6 bases). Trimming took 3 bases from V and 3 from J, leaving 15 bases between them. The CDR3 length is 15 residues. Germline V gene data show CDR1 as SGDLS and CDR2 as YYNGEE. The CDR3 coding sequence is TGTGCCAGCAGCGCCGGAAGGGGGTTCGACACTGAAGCTTTCTTT. This sequence encodes CASSAGRGFDTEAFF.

V is TRBV28 and J is TRBJ1-1; D call uncertain. Trimming took off 4 bases at V and 1 base at J, with 4 bases between the two ends. The V gene's germline CDR1 is MDHEN and CDR2 SYDVKM. The CDR3 has 12 residues. The CDR3, as DNA: TGTGCCAGCAGTTATGCGAACACTGAAGCTTTCTTT. Residues: CASSYANTEAFF. Full variable domain (remainder filled in from reference TRBV28 and TRBJ1-1): DVKVTQSSRYLVKRTGEKVFLECVQDMDHENMFWYRQDPGLGLRLIYFSYDVKMKEKGDIPEGYSVSREKKERFSLILESASTNQTSMYLCASSYANTEAFFGQGTRLTVV.

The rearrangement uses TRBV19 and TRBJ1-2, with D hard to call. Germline values: CDR1 LNHDA, CDR2 SQIVND (reference sequence). The V end was cut by 6 bases, the J end by 3 bases, with 20 bases between. This CDR3 comprises 16 residues. The CDR3 DNA is TGTGCCAGTAGCCACAAACGGGCCGGAGGTTACTATGGCTACACCTTC. This codes for CASSHKRAGGYYGYTF.

The chain couples TRBV19 to TRBJ2-6, with 8 bases fitting TRBD2. This CDR3 region has 15 residues. Trimming cost V 10 bases and J 0 bases; bases outside gene matches: 5. The germline V gene encodes CDR1 LNHDA and CDR2 SQIVND (reference sequence). The CDR3 loop reads CATTSAHSGANVLTF. DNA of the CDR3: TGTGCCACGACTAGCGCCCACTCTGGGGCCAACGTCCTGACTTTC. Combining the CDR3 with reference TRBV19 and TRBJ2-6 gives the whole variable domain DGGITQSPKYLFRKEGQNVTLSCEQNLNHDAMYWYRQDPGQGLRLIYYSQIVNDFQKGDIAEGYSVSREKKESFPLTVTSAQKNPTAFYLCATTSAHSGANVLTFGAGSRLTVL.

This chain connects TRBV18 to TRBJ1-2; D call uncertain. Germline V gene lookup returns CDR1 KGHSH and CDR2 LQKENI. The V gene lost 3 bases and the J gene lost 5 bases, with 13 bases spanning the gap. This CDR3 has 14 residues. This chain's CDR3 is CASSPLGRRYGYTF. The CDR3 DNA reads TGTGCCAGCTCACCCCTCGGACGGCGGTATGGCTACACCTTC.

The J gene is TRBJ1-1, the V gene TRBV7-9, with D possibly matching TRBD1 (6 bases). Deletions cut 5 bases from V and 5 bases from J, with 15 bases between. CDR1 is SEHNR, CDR2 FQNEAQ, per germline (reference sequence). The CDR3 sequence is 14 residues long. CDR3 nucleotide sequence: TGTGCCAGCAGCCCCTTGGGACATCGAACTGAAGCTTTCTTT. Translation: CASSPLGHRTEAFF.

J is TRBJ1-1 and V is TRBV4-3; weak D call: TRBD1 (5 bases). Trimming stripped 4 bases from V and 5 bases from J, with 17 bases between. The CDR3 is 15 residues long. CDR1 is LGHNA, CDR2 YSLEER, per germline. CDR3 DNA sequence: TGCGCCAGCAGCCTCGCTACAGGAGGAGGGACTGAAGCTTTCTTT. The encoded protein is CASSLATGGGTEAFF.

This sequence joins TRBV30 and TRBJ1-1, with TRBD1 matching over 7 bases. The V segment lost 6 bases and the J segment 0 bases; nucleotides outside the gene matches: 4. Germline loops: CDR1 GTSNPN, CDR2 SVGIG (reference sequence). CDR3 size: 13 residues. The CDR3 reads CACNRGLNTEAFF. In DNA, the CDR3 is TGTGCCTGCAACAGGGGCTTGAACACTGAAGCTTTCTTT.

V is TRBV6-6 and J is TRBJ1-2, with a weak D call TRBD1 (5 bases). Germline CDR1 reads MNHNY; CDR2 reads SVGAGI (reference sequence). Trimming pared 7 bases from V and 7 bases from J, leaving 22 bases between. The CDR3 is made up of 15 amino acids. The DNA for the CDR3 is TGTGCCAGCACCCTTGTTCCATCAGGGAGGTCTGGCTACACCTTC. It is translated as CASTLVPSGRSGYTF.

The chain employs TRBV7-2 and TRBJ2-1; 8 bases fit TRBD1. This CDR3 spans 14 amino acids. The J segment lost 8 bases and the V segment lost 5 bases, leaving 8 bases of the junction unmatched. The germline V gene encodes CDR1 SGHTA and CDR2 FQGNSA. The chain's CDR3 is CASSGQGQVDEQFF. CDR3 bases: TGTGCCAGCAGCGGCCAGGGACAGGTGGATGAGCAGTTCTTC. The whole variable domain, filled in from reference TRBV7-2 and TRBJ2-1, reads GAGVSQSPSNKVTEKGKDVELRCDPISGHTALYWYRQSLGQGLEFLIYFQGNSAPDKSGLPSDRFSAERTGGSVSTLTIQRTQQEDSAVYLCASSGQGQVDEQFFGPGTRLTVL.

The chain carries TRBV19 and TRBJ2-5; D call uncertain. This CDR3 is 15 amino acids long. V shed 5 bases and J shed 1 base, with 14 bases lying between them. Germline CDR1 LNHDA, CDR2 SQIVND (reference sequence). The CDR3 DNA reads as TGTGCCAGTAGTGGAGCAGGAATGGCCCAAGAGACCCAGTACTTC. This translates into CASSGAGMAQETQYF.

This clone was found a few times. The gene calls are TRBV11-2 and TRBJ2-1; 9 bases line up with TRBD2. The germline V gene encodes CDR1 SGHAT and CDR2 FQNNGV. The junction had 5 bases not matched to a gene; V was cut back by 1 base and J by 7 bases. There are 15 residues in the CDR3. The chain's CDR3 is CASSLGAGGGNEQFF. The CDR3 bases are TGTGCCAGCAGCTTAGGAGCGGGAGGAGGAAATGAGCAGTTCTTC.